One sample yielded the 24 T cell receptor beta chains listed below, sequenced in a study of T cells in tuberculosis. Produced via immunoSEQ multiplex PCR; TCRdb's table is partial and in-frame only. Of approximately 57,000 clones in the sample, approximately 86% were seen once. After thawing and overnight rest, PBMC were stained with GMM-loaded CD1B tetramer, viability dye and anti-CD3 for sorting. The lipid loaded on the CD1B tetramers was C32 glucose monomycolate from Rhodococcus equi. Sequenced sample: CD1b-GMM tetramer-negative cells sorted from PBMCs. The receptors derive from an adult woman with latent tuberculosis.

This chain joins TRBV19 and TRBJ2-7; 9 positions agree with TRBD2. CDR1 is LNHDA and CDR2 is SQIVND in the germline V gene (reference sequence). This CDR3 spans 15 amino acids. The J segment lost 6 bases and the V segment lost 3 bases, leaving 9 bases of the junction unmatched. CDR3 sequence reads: CASSIGGGSGGEQYF. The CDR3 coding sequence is TGTGCCAGTAGTATCGGGGGAGGTAGCGGGGGCGAGCAGTACTTC.

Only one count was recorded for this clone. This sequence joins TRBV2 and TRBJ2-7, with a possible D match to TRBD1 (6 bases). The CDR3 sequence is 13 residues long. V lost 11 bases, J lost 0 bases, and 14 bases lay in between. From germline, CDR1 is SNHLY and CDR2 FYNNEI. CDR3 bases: TGTGCCGAGAACAGGGCGAACTCCTACGAGCAGTACTTC. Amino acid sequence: CAENRANSYEQYF.

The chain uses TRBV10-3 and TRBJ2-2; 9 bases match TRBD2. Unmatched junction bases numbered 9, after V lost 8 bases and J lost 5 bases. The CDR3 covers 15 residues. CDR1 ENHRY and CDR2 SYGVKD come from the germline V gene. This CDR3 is CAISSGGIRTGELFF. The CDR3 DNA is TGTGCCATCTCGAGCGGGGGGATTAGGACCGGGGAGCTGTTTTTT.

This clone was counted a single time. The CDR3 here is CASSLGGRTRYGYTF. The CDR3 DNA follows: TGTGCCAGCAGCTTAGGGGGGCGGACCCGCTATGGCTACACCTTC. V gene TRBV11-2 combines with J gene TRBJ1-2, with TRBD1 as a possible D gene (6 bases). This CDR3 is 15 amino acids long. V lost 1 base and J lost 4, with 13 bases in between. Per the germline V gene, CDR1 is SGHAT and CDR2 is FQNNGV.

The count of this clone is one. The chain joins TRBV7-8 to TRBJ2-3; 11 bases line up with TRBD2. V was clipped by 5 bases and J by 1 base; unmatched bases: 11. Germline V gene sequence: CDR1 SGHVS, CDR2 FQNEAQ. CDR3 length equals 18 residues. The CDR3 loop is CASSPLAGGPGGTDTQYF. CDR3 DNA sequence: TGTGCCAGCAGCCCCTTAGCGGGAGGGCCTGGGGGCACAGATACGCAGTATTTT.

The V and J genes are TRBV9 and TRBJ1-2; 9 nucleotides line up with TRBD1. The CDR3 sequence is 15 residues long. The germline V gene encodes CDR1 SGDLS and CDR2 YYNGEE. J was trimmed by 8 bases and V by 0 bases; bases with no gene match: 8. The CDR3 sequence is CASSVAGDRAVGYTF. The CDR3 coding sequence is TGTGCCAGCAGCGTAGCTGGGGACAGGGCTGTCGGCTACACCTTC.

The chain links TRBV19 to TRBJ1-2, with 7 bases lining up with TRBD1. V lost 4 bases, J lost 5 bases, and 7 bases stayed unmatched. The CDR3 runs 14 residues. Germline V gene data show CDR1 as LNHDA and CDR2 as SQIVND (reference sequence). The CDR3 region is CASSTQGQEYGYTF. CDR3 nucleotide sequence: TGTGCCAGTAGTACACAAGGACAGGAGTATGGCTACACCTTC.

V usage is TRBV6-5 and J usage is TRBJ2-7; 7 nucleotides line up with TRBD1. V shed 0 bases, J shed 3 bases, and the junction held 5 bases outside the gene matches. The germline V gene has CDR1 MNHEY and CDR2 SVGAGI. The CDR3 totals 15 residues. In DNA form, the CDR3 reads TGTGCCAGCAGTTACTCGACACGACAGGGCTACGAGCAGTACTTC. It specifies CASSYSTRQGYEQYF.

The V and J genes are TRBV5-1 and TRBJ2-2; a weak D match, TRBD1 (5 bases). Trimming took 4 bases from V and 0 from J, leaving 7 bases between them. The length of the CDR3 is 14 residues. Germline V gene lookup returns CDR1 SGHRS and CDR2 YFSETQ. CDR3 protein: CASSGHPNTGELFF. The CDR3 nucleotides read TGCGCCAGCAGCGGACACCCGAACACCGGGGAGCTGTTTTTT.

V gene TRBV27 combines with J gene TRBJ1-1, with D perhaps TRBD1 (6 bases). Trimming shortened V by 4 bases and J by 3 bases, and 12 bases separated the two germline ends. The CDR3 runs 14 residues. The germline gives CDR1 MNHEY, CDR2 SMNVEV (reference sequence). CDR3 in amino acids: CASSWGSGDTEAFF. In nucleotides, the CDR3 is TGTGCCAGCAGTTGGGGCTCAGGGGACACTGAAGCTTTCTTT.

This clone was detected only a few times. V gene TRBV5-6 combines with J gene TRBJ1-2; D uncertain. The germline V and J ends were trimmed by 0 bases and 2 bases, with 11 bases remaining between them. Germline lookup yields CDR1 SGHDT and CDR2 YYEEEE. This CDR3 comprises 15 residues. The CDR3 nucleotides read TGTGCCAGCAGCTTGGAGGAGCATTACAACTATGGCTACACCTTC. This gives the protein CASSLEEHYNYGYTF.

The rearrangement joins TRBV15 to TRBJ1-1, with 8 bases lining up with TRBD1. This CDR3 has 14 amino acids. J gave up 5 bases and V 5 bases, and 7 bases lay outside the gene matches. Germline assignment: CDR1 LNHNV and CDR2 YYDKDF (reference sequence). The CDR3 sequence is CATSGTGGGTEAFF. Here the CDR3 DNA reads TGTGCCACCAGCGGCACAGGGGGAGGGACTGAAGCTTTCTTT. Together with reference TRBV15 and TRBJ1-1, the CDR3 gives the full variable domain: DAMVIQNPRYQVTQFGKPVTLSCSQTLNHNVMYWYQQKSSQAPKLLFHYYDKDFNNEADTPDNFQSRRPNTSFCFLDIRSPGLGDTAMYLCATSGTGGGTEAFFGQGTRLTVV.

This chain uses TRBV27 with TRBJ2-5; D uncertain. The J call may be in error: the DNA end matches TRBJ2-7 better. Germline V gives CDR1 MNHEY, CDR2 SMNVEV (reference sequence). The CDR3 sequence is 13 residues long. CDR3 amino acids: CASSLVPNYEQYF. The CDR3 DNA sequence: TGTGCCAGCAGTTTAGTTCCAAACTACGAGCAGTACTTC.

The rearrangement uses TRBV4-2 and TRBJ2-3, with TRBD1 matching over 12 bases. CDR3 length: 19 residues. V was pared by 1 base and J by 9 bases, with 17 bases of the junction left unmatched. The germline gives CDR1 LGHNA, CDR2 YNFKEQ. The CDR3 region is CASSQATSGTGGAGATQYF. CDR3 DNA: TGTGCCAGCAGCCAAGCCACCTCCGGGACAGGGGGCGCGGGAGCCACGCAGTATTTT.

The CDR3 reads CASSLAGGQLGEQFF. In DNA, the CDR3 is TGCGCCAGCAGCTTGGCCGGGGGGCAACTCGGTGAGCAGTTCTTC. This chain connects TRBV5-1 to TRBJ2-1; TRBD2 might be the D (7 bases). The CDR3 is 15 residues long. Trimming stripped 0 bases from V and 9 bases from J, with 16 bases between. Per the germline V gene, CDR1 is SGHRS and CDR2 is YFSETQ.

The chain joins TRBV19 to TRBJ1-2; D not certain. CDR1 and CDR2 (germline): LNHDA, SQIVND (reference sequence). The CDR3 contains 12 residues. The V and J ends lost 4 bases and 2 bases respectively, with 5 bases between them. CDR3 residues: CASSTSNYGYTF. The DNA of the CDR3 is TGTGCCAGTAGTACCTCGAACTATGGCTACACCTTC.

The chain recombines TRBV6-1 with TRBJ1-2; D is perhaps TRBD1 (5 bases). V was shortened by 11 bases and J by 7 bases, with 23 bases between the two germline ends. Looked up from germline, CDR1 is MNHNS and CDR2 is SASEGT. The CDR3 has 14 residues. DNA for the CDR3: TGTGCCGGCACACCAGTGGGGGGTCGGAGTGGCTACACCTTC. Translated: CAGTPVGGRSGYTF.

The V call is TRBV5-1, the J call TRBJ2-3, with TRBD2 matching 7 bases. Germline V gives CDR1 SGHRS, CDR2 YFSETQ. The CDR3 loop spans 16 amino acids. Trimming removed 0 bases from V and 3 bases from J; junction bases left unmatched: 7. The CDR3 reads CASSLAAGVSTDTQYF. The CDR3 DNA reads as TGCGCCAGCAGCTTGGCCGCGGGGGTCTCGACAGATACGCAGTATTTT.

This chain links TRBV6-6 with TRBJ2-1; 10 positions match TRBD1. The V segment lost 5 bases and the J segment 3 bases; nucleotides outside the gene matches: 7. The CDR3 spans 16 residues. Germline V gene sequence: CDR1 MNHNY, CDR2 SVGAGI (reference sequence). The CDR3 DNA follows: TGTGCCAGCAGTCCGGGACAGGGGACTTTCTACAATGAGCAGTTCTTC. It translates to CASSPGQGTFYNEQFF.

For the CDR3, the DNA is TGTGCCAGCAGACGACTAGCAACTGTTCAAGAGACCCAGTACTTC. Amino acids: CASRRLATVQETQYF. The rearrangement joins TRBV6-5 to TRBJ2-5; 7 positions agree with TRBD2. Trimming at V came to 6 bases and at J to 2 bases, leaving 9 bases not matched to a gene. This CDR3 has 15 residues. The germline V gene encodes CDR1 MNHEY and CDR2 SVGAGI.

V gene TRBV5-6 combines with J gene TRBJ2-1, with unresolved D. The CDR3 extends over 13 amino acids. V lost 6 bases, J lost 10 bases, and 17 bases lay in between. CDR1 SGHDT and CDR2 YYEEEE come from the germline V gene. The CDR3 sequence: CASTSKPEREQFF. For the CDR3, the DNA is TGTGCCAGCACTAGTAAGCCCGAAAGGGAGCAGTTCTTC. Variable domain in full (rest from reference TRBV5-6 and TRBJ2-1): DAGVTQSPTHLIKTRGQQVTLRCSPKSGHDTVSWYQQALGQGPQFIFQYYEEEERQRGNFPDRFSGHQFPNYSSELNVNALLLGDSALYLCASTSKPEREQFFGPGTRLTVL.

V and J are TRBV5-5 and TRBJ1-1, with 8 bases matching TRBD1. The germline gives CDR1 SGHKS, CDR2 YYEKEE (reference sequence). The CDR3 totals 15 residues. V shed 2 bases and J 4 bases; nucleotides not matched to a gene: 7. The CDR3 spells CASSFTSGGGTEAFF. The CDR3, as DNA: TGTGCCAGCAGCTTTACGTCAGGGGGCGGCACTGAAGCTTTCTTT.

DNA for the CDR3: TGTGCCAGCAGTTTGACAGGGTACGAGCAGTACTTC. It is translated as CASSLTGYEQYF. The rearrangement joins TRBV6-5 to TRBJ2-5; 7 bases are a match to TRBD1. The DNA end favors TRBJ2-7, so the J call may be wrong. Germline loops: CDR1 MNHEY, CDR2 SVGAGI. There are 12 residues in the CDR3.

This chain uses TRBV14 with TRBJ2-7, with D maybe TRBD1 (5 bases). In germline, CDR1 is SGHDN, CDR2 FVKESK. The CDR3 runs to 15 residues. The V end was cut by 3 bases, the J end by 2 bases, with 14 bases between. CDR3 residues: CASSHPTVLPYEQYF. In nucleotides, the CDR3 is TGTGCCAGCAGCCACCCGACAGTCCTACCCTACGAGCAGTACTTC.